This T cell receptor beta chain was obtained from a study of PD-1 blockade in classical Hodgkin lymphoma (dated by TCRdb to the early 2020s). With regard to the full study: Nivolumab dosing was 3 mg/kg intravenously every 2 weeks, continuing until either disease progression or unacceptable toxicity. A peripheral blood immune signature of response to PD-1 blockade in classical Hodgkin lymphoma was defined using TCR beta sequencing and CyTOF.

According to the study, the label for this sample's time point signals: cycle 2 day 1 (C2D1) of nivolumab. Every trial patient had relapsed following autologous stem cell transplantation, and prior brentuximab vedotin exposure was what differed among cohorts A, B and C. A total of more than 55 patients with relapsed/refractory classical Hodgkin lymphoma made up the trial cohort, and each patient's best overall response was complete response, partial response or progressive disease. In the multi-cohort phase II CheckMate 205 trial, trial patients received single-agent nivolumab. An independent review committee assessed best overall response by applying the 2007 International Working Group response criteria. Trial PBMCs were obtained immediately prior to nivolumab initiation (C1D1) and on therapy at cycle 2 day 1 and cycle 4 day 1. After peripheral blood was drawn into 8 mL Vacutainer Cell Preparation Tubes, PBMCs were isolated by centrifugation and then cryopreserved.

Comment on this clone: Its antigen remains undetermined. Per-nucleotide qualities are absent, and no much larger clonotype sits a single base away.

Genomic DNA was extracted with the Qiagen DNeasy kit from unsorted PBMCs and from negatively selected CD4+ and CD8+ fractions. TCR beta CDR3 regions were subjected to amplification by immunoSEQ multiplex PCR with primers that anneal to V and J segments. A synthetic immune receptor repertoire was used to minimize amplification bias, and remaining bias was computationally removed after sequencing. In the authors' own workflow: Repertoire diversity was quantified as the Shannon entropy index using custom Python scripts. The unsorted, CD4+ and CD8+ repertoires were each analyzed separately, with the exception of combined analyses, where CD4+ and CD8+ sequences were merged in silico. A clone counted as expanded when the clone's frequency after treatment rose at least 2-fold relative to C1D1, and clones undetected at baseline were given a pseudocount of 0.5. Singleton clones were defined as clones with 0 or 1 copy at C1D1, and non-singleton clones were defined as clones with 2 or more copies. Clones expanded in unsorted samples were labelled as CD4+, CD8+ or unknown by matching protein sequences in sorted samples from the same patient. Diversity changes from C1D1 to C4D1 were tested in paired samples using Wilcoxon tests. The immuneACCESS repertoire file appears here via TCRdb, limited to in-frame rearrangements. These files lack a portion of the clones; in checked studies, under half of the deficit traces to unresolved V genes, and the cause of the others is not known. That table furnishes V, J and clone size, whereas the DNA furnished D and trimming. The sample table lists 84,000 or so clones, nearly 95% of them with a count of one. Approximately 2.4% of the sample belongs to the ten largest clones.

The study at large found these results: CD4+ but not CD8+ TCR diversity rose significantly by C4D1 (p=0.0027 vs p=0.16), most apparent in complete responders (p=0.02). The study was restricted to a single clinical trial cohort, and the causes of repertoire differences, possibly disease activity or prior therapy, were left undefined. Baseline diversity similar to that of newly diagnosed patients was observed in trial patients achieving complete response, whereas significantly lower diversity was observed in partial responders and progressors. Baseline TCR diversity was reported as lower in newly diagnosed patients than in healthy donors, and lower still in relapsed/refractory patients. Lower diversity was seen in patients whose nivolumab began less than 1 year after ASCT, and these patients were left out of later analyses so that immune reconstitution would not confound the results.

Trimming removed 6 bases from V and 8 bases from J; the gene matches leave 9 bases unexplained. The germline V gene supplies CDR1 KGHSH and CDR2 LQKENI. Including the terminal cysteine and phenylalanine, the CDR3 comprises 15 residues. Kept here is only the CDR3 DNA, which spans 45 bases and is read in frame from base 1. The receptor was isolated from a human donor with classical Hodgkin lymphoma. Recombination connected TRBV18 to TRBJ2-1; the junction holds 11 bases that match TRBD2. The input for sequencing was peripheral blood mononuclear cells (PBMCs), taken before the second cycle of nivolumab. The CDR3 region: CASSRLAGGTDEQFF. DNA sequence: TGTGCCAGCTCGCGGCTAGCGGGAGGTACCGATGAGCAGTTCTTC.